Listed here are 32 T cell receptor beta chains from one sample, sequenced in a study of blood T cell repertoires in COVID-19. Libraries were prepared by immunoSEQ multiplex PCR; TCRdb keeps only in-frame clonotypes and omits some of them. Of roughly 11,000 clones in the sample, 82% were seen once. Sequenced sample: peripheral blood. Receptors originate from a human donor in a cohort sampled during active COVID-19.

The rearrangement links TRBV7-8 to TRBJ1-5; D is undetermined. The CDR3 is made up of 19 amino acids. The germline gives CDR1 SGHVS, CDR2 FQNEAQ. V dropped 0 bases and J dropped 0 bases, with 18 bases sitting between them. The CDR3 reads CASSLAVNARDYSNQPQHF. The CDR3 DNA sequence: TGTGCCAGCAGCTTAGCCGTAAATGCGAGGGATTATAGCAATCAGCCCCAGCATTTT.

The chain recombines TRBV7-2 with TRBJ2-7, with a tentative D call TRBD2 (6 bases). The CDR3 sequence is 13 residues long. Trimming left V 0 bases short and J 3 bases short, with 6 bases between. Germline V lookup: CDR1 SGHTA, CDR2 FQGNSA. Here the CDR3 DNA reads TGTGCCAGCAGCTTAGCGGGACTCTACGAGCAGTACTTC. Translation gives CASSLAGLYEQYF.

The genes are TRBV5-1 and TRBJ2-3, with TRBD2 identical over 11 bases. With V trimmed by 0 bases and J by 4 bases, 4 bases remained unmatched. Looked up from germline, CDR1 is SGHRS and CDR2 is YFSETQ. CDR3 size: 16 residues. CDR3 in DNA: TGCGCCAGCAGCTTGGGGCTTAGCGGGGGGGCAGATACGCAGTATTTT. Protein sequence: CASSLGLSGGADTQYF. Complete variable domain (other parts from reference TRBV5-1 and TRBJ2-3): KAGVTQTPRYLIKTRGQQVTLSCSPISGHRSVSWYQQTPGQGLQFLFEYFSETQRNKGNFPGRFSGRQFSNSRSEMNVSTLELGDSALYLCASSLGLSGGADTQYFGPGTRLTVL.

V and J are TRBV9 and TRBJ1-1; maybe TRBD1 (6 bases). The CDR3 is made up of 14 amino acids. V lost 2 bases and J 1 base, leaving 9 bases between the germline ends. The germline V gene encodes CDR1 SGDLS and CDR2 YYNGEE. CDR3 residues: CASSVDRRNTEAFF. CDR3 coding DNA: TGTGCCAGCAGCGTCGACAGGAGGAACACTGAAGCTTTCTTT.

The gene calls are TRBV7-2 and TRBJ1-2, with D perhaps TRBD1 (6 bases). V was shortened by 4 bases and J by 0 bases, with 15 bases between the two germline ends. Germline CDR1 reads SGHTA; CDR2 reads FQGNSA. This CDR3 spans 16 amino acids. As DNA, the CDR3 is TGTGCCAGCAGCTCCCCCCCGGGACAAACTAACTATGGCTACACCTTC. Amino acids: CASSSPPGQTNYGYTF.

The chain has TRBV7-2 and TRBJ2-7; maybe TRBD2 (6 bases). The CDR3 sequence is 15 residues long. The germline V and J ends were trimmed by 5 bases and 2 bases, with 16 bases remaining between them. The germline V gene has CDR1 SGHTA and CDR2 FQGNSA. CDR3 protein: CASSPGRGRTYEQYF. The CDR3 nucleotides read TGTGCCAGCAGCCCGGGGCGGGGACGAACCTACGAGCAGTACTTC.

This chain joins TRBV7-2 and TRBJ2-7; D is possibly TRBD1 (5 bases). The germline CDR1 and CDR2 sequences are SGHTA and FQGNSA. This CDR3 comprises 15 residues. V lost 5 bases and J 4 bases, leaving 18 bases between the germline ends. In nucleotides, the CDR3 is TGTGCCAGCAGCCAACAGGAACCCCCTCATTACGAGCAGTACTTC. Translation gives CASSQQEPPHYEQYF. The whole variable domain, remainder taken from reference TRBV7-2 and TRBJ2-7, is GAGVSQSPSNKVTEKGKDVELRCDPISGHTALYWYRQSLGQGLEFLIYFQGNSAPDKSGLPSDRFSAERTGGSVSTLTIQRTQQEDSAVYLCASSQQEPPHYEQYFGPGTRLTVT.

The rearrangement joins TRBV18 to TRBJ2-5; D unresolved. This CDR3 has 13 amino acids. The ends were cut back, 4 bases at V and 1 base at J, with 7 bases in the middle. CDR1 and CDR2 (germline): KGHSH, LQKENI. The CDR3 nucleotides read TGTGCCAGCTCACTCTCCCTCCAAGAGACCCAGTACTTC. It codes for CASSLSLQETQYF.

This chain uses TRBV5-1 with TRBJ2-1; 7 nucleotides agree with TRBD2. CDR1 and CDR2 from the germline V gene are SGHRS and YFSETQ. Trimming cost V 4 bases and J 8 bases; bases outside gene matches: 12. The CDR3 totals 15 residues. CDR3 nucleotide sequence: TGCGCCAGCAGCGGGGGAGGGTACCCTGGGGATGAGCAGTTCTTC. It encodes CASSGGGYPGDEQFF.

The chain couples TRBV2 to TRBJ1-4; 7 nucleotides align to TRBD1. V dropped 4 bases and J dropped 3; count of bases not matched to a gene: 5. Germline V gene lookup returns CDR1 SNHLY and CDR2 FYNNEI. The CDR3 sequence is 15 residues long. The CDR3 loop reads CASSAFRGANEKLFF. DNA for the CDR3: TGTGCCAGCAGTGCCTTCAGGGGGGCTAATGAAAAACTGTTTTTT.

The V call is TRBV5-1, the J call TRBJ2-2, with 10 bases identical to TRBD2. This CDR3 has 15 amino acids. Germline CDR1 is SGHRS and CDR2 is YFSETQ. With V trimmed by 2 bases and J by 4 bases, 2 bases remained unmatched. The chain's CDR3 is CASSFLAGGTGELFF. The CDR3 DNA reads TGCGCCAGCAGCTTCTTAGCGGGGGGCACCGGGGAGCTGTTTTTT.

This clone was recorded only once. The genes are TRBV7-9 and TRBJ1-3, with TRBD1 identical over 10 bases. CDR3 length equals 16 residues. J gave up 4 bases and V 5 bases, and 8 bases lay outside the gene matches. The germline CDR1 and CDR2 sequences are SEHNR and FQNEAQ (reference sequence). DNA of the CDR3: TGTGCCAGCAGCCCCAGGGGACAGGGGCCCGGAAACACCATATATTTT. It encodes CASSPRGQGPGNTIYF.

V and J are TRBV10-2 and TRBJ1-1; D remains unclear. Germline V CDR1 and CDR2: WSHSY, SAAADI. This CDR3 is 13 amino acids long. V was pared by 0 bases and J by 9 bases, with 11 bases between. The CDR3 here is CASSESSGTQAFF. DNA for the CDR3: TGCGCCAGCAGTGAGTCGTCGGGTACCCAAGCTTTCTTT.

J is TRBJ1-1 and V is TRBV7-3, with 7 bases identical to TRBD1. The germline V gene encodes CDR1 SGHTA and CDR2 FQGTGA. Germline trimming cut 4 bases from V and 4 bases from J; bases unmatched to any gene: 3. This CDR3 contains 13 residues. CDR3 sequence: CASSSGQATEAFF. The DNA for the CDR3 is TGTGCCAGCAGCTCCGGACAGGCCACTGAAGCTTTCTTT.

The V and J genes are TRBV3-1 (or the pseudogene TRBV3-2) and TRBJ2-7; D call uncertain. V was shortened by 4 bases and J by 2 bases, with 12 bases between the two germline ends. The CDR3 totals 14 residues. Germline V gives CDR1 LGHDT, CDR2 YNNKEL (reference sequence). CDR3 sequence reads: CASSRELSPYEQYF. The CDR3 DNA reads TGTGCCAGCAGCCGTGAGCTTTCCCCCTACGAGCAGTACTTC.

The rearrangement uses TRBV30 and TRBJ1-1, with D tentatively TRBD1 (5 bases). V was trimmed by 2 bases and J by 1 base, leaving 17 bases between them. Germline CDR1 is GTSNPN and CDR2 is SVGIG (reference sequence). This CDR3 comprises 16 residues. This CDR3 reads CAWSLTGGVRNTEAFF. The CDR3 DNA reads as TGTGCCTGGAGTCTCACCGGAGGGGTCAGGAACACTGAAGCTTTCTTT.

The chain recombines TRBV9 with TRBJ1-1; D gene unclear. This CDR3 is 13 amino acids long. V was shortened by 4 bases and J by 6 bases, with 13 bases between the two germline ends. CDR1 SGDLS and CDR2 YYNGEE come from the germline V gene. CDR3 nucleotide sequence: TGTGCCAGCAGCCCTACCAGCGAGTCTGAAGCTTTCTTT. Protein sequence: CASSPTSESEAFF.

The chain has TRBV2 and TRBJ2-6; D gene uncertain. This CDR3 region has 14 residues. Trimming left V 2 bases short and J 3 bases short, with 5 bases between. From germline, CDR1 is SNHLY and CDR2 FYNNEI. The DNA for the CDR3 is TGTGCCAGCAGTGAACTAAGTGGGGCCAACGTCCTGACTTTC. It is translated as CASSELSGANVLTF.

The chain uses TRBV7-3 and TRBJ1-4; TRBD1 matches at 10 bases. The V gene end was trimmed by 3 bases and the J gene end by 7 bases; junction bases not matched to a gene: 2. This CDR3 has 14 amino acids. Germline CDR1 is SGHTA and CDR2 is FQGTGA. The CDR3 region is CASSFGDRGEKLFF. CDR3 nucleotide sequence: TGTGCCAGCAGCTTCGGGGACAGGGGTGAAAAACTGTTTTTT.

The chain carries TRBV7-9 and TRBJ2-5, with TRBD2 matching 7 bases. The CDR3 loop spans 14 amino acids. After removal of 3 bases from V and 5 bases from J, the junction contained 6 bases not matched to a gene. Germline V gene data show CDR1 as SEHNR and CDR2 as FQNEAQ (reference sequence). CDR3 DNA: TGTGCCAGCAGCTTCGACGGGGGGTGGGAGACCCAGTACTTC. Encoded protein: CASSFDGGWETQYF.

V usage is TRBV27 and J usage is TRBJ2-6, with TRBD1 matching over 9 bases. Trimming removed 8 bases from V and 1 base from J; junction bases left unmatched: 9. The CDR3 covers 17 residues. Germline V gene lookup returns CDR1 MNHEY and CDR2 SMNVEV (reference sequence). CDR3: CASRTGQGRSGANVLTF. The CDR3 DNA reads TGTGCCAGCCGTACGGGACAGGGAAGATCTGGGGCCAACGTCCTGACTTTC. The full variable domain, rest sourced from reference TRBV27 and TRBJ2-6, is EAQVTQNPRYLITVTGKKLTVTCSQNMNHEYMSWYRQDPGLGLRQIYYSMNVEVTDKGDVPEGYKVSRKEKRNFPLILESPSPNQTSLYFCASRTGQGRSGANVLTFGAGSRLTVL.

The V call is TRBV6-2 or TRBV6-3, the J call TRBJ2-5, with D perhaps TRBD1 (5 bases). V was trimmed by 0 bases and J by 0 bases, leaving 11 bases between them. The CDR3 sequence is 16 residues long. From germline, CDR1 is MNHEY and CDR2 SVGEGT. CDR3 coding DNA: TGTGCCAGCAGTTACTCGAGACAGAAGTACCAAGAGACCCAGTACTTC. It translates to CASSYSRQKYQETQYF.

V usage is TRBV7-2 and J usage is TRBJ1-3; 7 nucleotides agree with TRBD1. V was pared by 1 base and J by 2 bases, with 5 bases of the junction left unmatched. The germline V gene encodes CDR1 SGHTA and CDR2 FQGNSA. This CDR3 is 16 amino acids long. CDR3 residues: CASSLVGGQTGNTIYF. CDR3 DNA sequence: TGTGCCAGCAGCTTAGTAGGGGGACAGACTGGAAACACCATATATTTT.

The chain uses TRBV6-4 and TRBJ1-5; D not certain. CDR1 is MRHNA and CDR2 is SNTAGT in the germline V gene. V dropped 5 bases and J dropped 7 bases, with 12 bases sitting between them. This CDR3 spans 13 amino acids. This chain's CDR3 is CASSLEGGQPQHF. The CDR3 region has the DNA TGTGCCAGCAGTTTGGAGGGAGGGCAGCCCCAGCATTTT.

V is TRBV18 and J is TRBJ2-3, with a weak D call TRBD2 (5 bases). The V end lost 6 bases, the J end lost 0 bases, and 13 bases lay between the germline ends. Germline V CDR1 and CDR2: KGHSH, LQKENI. CDR3 length: 15 residues. CDR3 in amino acids: CASSTRRTSTDTQYF. The CDR3 DNA reads TGTGCCAGCTCTACGCGCCGGACTAGCACAGATACGCAGTATTTT.

V is TRBV28 and J is TRBJ2-5; D ambiguous. The CDR3 has 13 amino acids. CDR1 is MDHEN and CDR2 is SYDVKM in the germline V gene. Trimming pared 6 bases from V and 5 bases from J, leaving 13 bases between. The CDR3 DNA reads as TGTGCCAGCAGCCCGCCATGGCCGGAGACCCAGTACTTC. Translated: CASSPPWPETQYF.

The chain has TRBV28 and TRBJ2-7; TRBD2 matches at 9 bases. Germline CDR1 MDHEN, CDR2 SYDVKM. The V segment lost 2 bases and the J segment 4 bases; nucleotides outside the gene matches: 6. There are 15 residues in the CDR3. The CDR3 DNA reads as TGTGCCAGCAGTTTAAGGCGGGGGGGCCGGTACGAGCAGTACTTC. Protein: CASSLRRGGRYEQYF.

V is TRBV19 and J is TRBJ1-5, with D perhaps matching TRBD1 (6 bases). This CDR3 is 12 amino acids long. The germline V and J ends were trimmed by 5 bases and 5 bases, with 7 bases remaining between them. Looked up from germline, CDR1 is LNHDA and CDR2 is SQIVND (reference sequence). The CDR3 DNA is TGTGCCAGTAGTGACAGGTATCAGCCCCAGCATTTT. Its translation: CASSDRYQPQHF.

This clone came up a few times. This chain joins TRBV2 and TRBJ2-7; weak D call: TRBD1 (5 bases). The CDR3 has 14 amino acids. Germline assignment: CDR1 SNHLY and CDR2 FYNNEI. The V and J ends lost 2 bases and 5 bases respectively, with 13 bases between them. CDR3 nucleotides: TGTGCCAGCAGTGAAAGGCAGGGAAGAAACGAGCAGTACTTC. Protein: CASSERQGRNEQYF.

The chain joins TRBV24-1 to TRBJ1-5, with TRBD1 matching 7 bases. The length of the CDR3 is 15 residues. J was trimmed by 6 bases and V by 4 bases; bases with no gene match: 8. The germline gives CDR1 KGHDR, CDR2 SFDVKD. The CDR3 DNA reads TGTGCCACCAGTGACCCAAGACAGGGTGGTCAGCCCCAGCATTTT. Amino acid sequence: CATSDPRQGGQPQHF.

V usage is TRBV24-1 and J usage is TRBJ2-6; D unresolved. There are 14 residues in the CDR3. Trimming removed 8 bases from V and 0 bases from J, with 7 bases in between. Germline CDR1 is KGHDR and CDR2 is SFDVKD. The CDR3: CATMAPSGANVLTF. For the CDR3, the DNA is TGTGCCACCATGGCCCCCTCTGGGGCCAACGTCCTGACTTTC.

The J gene is TRBJ2-6, the V gene TRBV4-1, with a tentative D call TRBD1 (5 bases). CDR1 and CDR2 from the germline V gene are MGHRA and YSYEKL. V dropped 1 base and J dropped 1 base, with 11 bases sitting between them. CDR3 length equals 17 residues. Written as DNA, the CDR3 is TGCGCCAGCAGCCAAGCCTTAAGGGGTTCTGGGGCCAACGTCCTGACTTTC. Residues: CASSQALRGSGANVLTF.